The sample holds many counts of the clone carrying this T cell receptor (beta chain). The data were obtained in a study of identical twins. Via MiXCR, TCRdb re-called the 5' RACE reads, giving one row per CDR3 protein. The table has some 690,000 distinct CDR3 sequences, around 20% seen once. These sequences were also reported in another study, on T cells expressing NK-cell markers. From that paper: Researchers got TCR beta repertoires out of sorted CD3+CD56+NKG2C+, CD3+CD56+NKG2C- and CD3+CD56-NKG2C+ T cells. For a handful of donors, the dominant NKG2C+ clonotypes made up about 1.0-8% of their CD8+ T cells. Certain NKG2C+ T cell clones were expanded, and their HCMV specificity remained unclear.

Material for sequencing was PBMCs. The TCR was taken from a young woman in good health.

The CDR3 reads CASSRLAGDNEQFF. The DNA of the CDR3 is TGTGCCAGCAGCCGGCTAGCGGGGGACAATGAGCAGTTCTTC. The chain joins TRBV7-9 to TRBJ2-1; 10 positions match TRBD2. This CDR3 contains 14 residues. Germline CDR1 SEHNR, CDR2 FQNEAQ (reference sequence). The junction had 3 bases not matched to a gene; V was cut back by 5 bases and J by 5 bases.